The next 25 T cell receptor beta chains were all read from a single sample in a study of CD8+ T cells in alopecia areata. The sequencing template was cDNA reverse transcribed from extracted RNA. Clones were read by immunoSEQ multiplex PCR, and TCRdb kept only the in-frame ones, dropping some. The table has fewer than 40,000 clones, less than 65% seen once. Sequencing was done on a sample of NKG2D-high CD8+ T cells sorted from blood. The receptors shown here come from a human donor with alopecia areata.

This chain uses TRBV19 with TRBJ2-7; D may correspond to TRBD1 or TRBD2 (5 bases each). Germline values: CDR1 LNHDA, CDR2 SQIVND (reference sequence). CDR3 size: 19 residues. V lost 5 bases and J 6 bases, leaving 32 bases between the germline ends. CDR3: CASSSTWAHDSFGGSEQYF. CDR3 DNA sequence: TGTGCCAGTAGTTCCACATGGGCCCACGACAGTTTTGGAGGATCCGAGCAGTACTTC.

The CDR3 bases are TGTGCCAGCAGTTACCCGGGATACAATGAGCAGTTCTTC. This codes for CASSYPGYNEQFF. This chain connects TRBV6-5 to TRBJ2-1, with D possibly matching TRBD2 (5 bases). This CDR3 spans 13 amino acids. From germline, CDR1 is MNHEY and CDR2 SVGAGI. Trimming took 2 bases from V and 4 from J, leaving 6 bases between them.

The chain links TRBV27 to TRBJ2-2, with TRBD1 matching over 7 bases. V dropped 4 bases and J dropped 6; count of bases not matched to a gene: 8. The CDR3 runs to 15 residues. Germline CDR1 is MNHEY and CDR2 is SMNVEV (reference sequence). CDR3 nucleotide sequence: TGTGCCAGCAGTTACAGGGGAGTTGGTGCCGGGGAGCTGTTTTTT. This sequence encodes CASSYRGVGAGELFF.

This clone was recorded a few times. The chain carries TRBV4-1 and TRBJ2-4; TRBD2 is a possible D gene (5 bases). Germline V gene data show CDR1 as MGHRA and CDR2 as YSYEKL. V lost 1 base, J lost 8 bases, and 15 bases lay in between. The CDR3 spans 15 residues. The CDR3 DNA follows: TGCGCCAGCAGCCAAGTTGAGGGTACTCACGACATTCAGTACTTC. It codes for CASSQVEGTHDIQYF.

V is TRBV10-3 and J is TRBJ2-7, with TRBD2 matching 9 bases. The CDR3 runs 13 residues. Trimming at V came to 5 bases and at J to 3 bases, leaving 2 bases not matched to a gene. Germline CDR1 is ENHRY and CDR2 is SYGVKD. CDR3 bases: TGTGCCATCAGTTTAGCGGGAGTCTACGAGCAGTACTTC. It translates to CAISLAGVYEQYF.

This clone was found a few times. The chain recombines TRBV29-1 with TRBJ1-2; TRBD1 matches at 7 bases. V was clipped by 3 bases and J by 2 bases; unmatched bases: 9. Looked up from germline, CDR1 is SQVTM and CDR2 is ANQGSEA. CDR3 length: 15 amino acids. The DNA for the CDR3 is TGCAGCGTTGACGATAGGACAGGAGGAAACTATGGCTACACCTTC. Translating it yields CSVDDRTGGNYGYTF.

Turning to this clone: Compared with germline, one end of the junction differs, possibly owing to a read error. The CDR3 DNA follows: TGTGCTAGCAGCTTGGGACAGCAAGAGACCCAGTACTTC. Translating it yields CASSLGQQETQYF. This chain links TRBV7-7 with TRBJ2-5, with 7 positions matching TRBD1. The CDR3 spans 13 residues. The germline V gene has CDR1 SSHAT and CDR2 FNYEAQ (reference sequence).

The rearrangement joins TRBV11-3 to TRBJ2-7; tentatively, D is TRBD1 or TRBD2 (5 bases each). Germline V gives CDR1 SGHNT, CDR2 YENEEA. CDR3 length: 14 amino acids. V was trimmed by 1 base and J by 6 bases, leaving 13 bases between them. CDR3 amino acids: CASSLGRGSGEQYF. The CDR3 DNA reads as TGTGCCAGCAGCTTAGGTCGGGGCTCTGGCGAGCAGTACTTC.

V gene TRBV29-1 combines with J gene TRBJ2-3; 7 nucleotides match TRBD2. With 1 base clipped from V and 0 bases from J, the junction kept 13 bases outside the gene matches. Germline CDR1 and CDR2: SQVTM and ANQGSEA. This CDR3 contains 18 residues. The CDR3 loop is CSVEVWEGARASTDTQYF. The CDR3 nucleotides are TGCAGCGTTGAAGTTTGGGAGGGCGCACGAGCTAGCACAGATACGCAGTATTTT.

The rearrangement links TRBV6-1 to TRBJ2-3, with 12 bases fitting TRBD2. With V trimmed by 1 base and J by 4 bases, 0 bases remained unmatched. The CDR3 spans 15 residues. Germline assignment: CDR1 MNHNS and CDR2 SASEGT. DNA of the CDR3: TGTGCCAGCAGTGAAGGACTAGCGGGGGCAGATACGCAGTATTTT. This gives the protein CASSEGLAGADTQYF.

This rearrangement joins TRBV7-9 to TRBJ2-3, with a tentative D call TRBD2 (5 bases). This CDR3 region has 13 residues. Germline V gene sequence: CDR1 SEHNR, CDR2 FQNEAQ (reference sequence). V dropped 3 bases and J dropped 4 bases, with 8 bases sitting between them. The CDR3 DNA reads TGTGCCAGCAGCTTCTCGAGGGCAGATACGCAGTATTTT. Translation: CASSFSRADTQYF.

The gene calls are TRBV27 and TRBJ2-5; D not certain. The V and J ends lost 9 bases and 0 bases respectively, with 8 bases between them. The CDR3 is made up of 12 amino acids. Germline CDR1 is MNHEY and CDR2 is SMNVEV (reference sequence). In DNA, the CDR3 is TGTGCCAGAACAGAGAACCAAGAGACCCAGTACTTC. It is translated as CARTENQETQYF.

The chain recombines TRBV4-1 with TRBJ2-5; D not certain. Trimming left V 0 bases short and J 0 bases short, with 17 bases between. From germline, CDR1 is MGHRA and CDR2 YSYEKL. CDR3 length equals 18 residues. The CDR3 is CASSQDWQETEYQETQYF. The CDR3 bases are TGCGCCAGCAGCCAAGATTGGCAGGAAACAGAGTACCAAGAGACCCAGTACTTC.

This clone appeared a few times. V gene TRBV11-2 combines with J gene TRBJ2-7; tentative D call: TRBD1 (6 bases). Germline lookup yields CDR1 SGHAT and CDR2 FQNNGV. V gave up 5 bases and J gave up 2 bases, with 13 bases separating them. The CDR3 has 14 amino acids. DNA for the CDR3: TGTGCCAGCAGCACGGTGGACAGTACCTACGAGCAGTACTTC. It encodes CASSTVDSTYEQYF.

V and J are TRBV19 and TRBJ2-7; the D gene is possibly TRBD1 (6 bases). Trimming removed 11 bases from V and 6 bases from J, with 17 bases in between. CDR3 size: 12 residues. Germline CDR1 reads LNHDA; CDR2 reads SQIVND (reference sequence). This chain's CDR3 is CAVRTAVGEQYF. CDR3 bases: TGTGCCGTAAGGACAGCGGTCGGCGAGCAGTACTTC. The entire variable domain, with the rest obtained from reference TRBV19 and TRBJ2-7, is as follows: DGGITQSPKYLFRKEGQNVTLSCEQNLNHDAMYWYRQDPGQGLRLIYYSQIVNDFQKGDIAEGYSVSREKKESFPLTVTSAQKNPTAFYLCAVRTAVGEQYFGPGTRLTVT.

The chain is built from TRBV27 and TRBJ2-5, with 9 bases identical to TRBD1. The V gene's germline CDR1 is MNHEY and CDR2 SMNVEV (reference sequence). The CDR3 spans 14 residues. The V gene end was trimmed by 5 bases and the J gene end by 12 bases; junction bases not matched to a gene: 13. The CDR3 sequence is CASSLYPLGDREYF. As DNA, the CDR3 is TGTGCCAGCAGTCTCTACCCACTCGGGGACAGGGAGTACTTC.

V gene TRBV5-6 combines with J gene TRBJ2-1; D unclear. CDR3 length: 15 amino acids. CDR1 is SGHDT and CDR2 is YYEEEE in the germline V gene. Trimming stripped 3 bases from V and 8 bases from J, with 18 bases between. The CDR3 DNA follows: TGTGCCAGCAGCTCCCATCTGAGCCTACTGGATGAGCAGTTCTTC. This gives the protein CASSSHLSLLDEQFF.

CDR3 protein: CASSLRGIYEQYF. The CDR3 DNA reads as TGTGCCAGTAGTCTTCGCGGGATCTACGAGCAGTACTTC. V gene TRBV19 combines with J gene TRBJ2-7, with D possibly being TRBD2 (6 bases). Germline values: CDR1 LNHDA, CDR2 SQIVND (reference sequence). Trimming removed 5 bases from V and 3 bases from J, with 11 bases in between. This CDR3 has 13 amino acids.

The V and J genes are TRBV5-1 and TRBJ1-4; 8 bases map to TRBD1. The CDR3 runs 16 residues. Germline V lookup: CDR1 SGHRS, CDR2 YFSETQ. The V segment lost 4 bases and the J segment 4 bases; nucleotides outside the gene matches: 9. Here the CDR3 DNA reads TGCGCCAGCAGCGCTCAGGGGGCGCGGGGTAATGAAAAACTGTTTTTT. The encoded protein is CASSAQGARGNEKLFF.

The count of this clone is one. One end of the junction does not line up with germline, which may come from a read error. The rearrangement uses TRBV5-1 and TRBJ2-7; tentatively, D is TRBD2 (6 bases). Germline V gives CDR1 SGHRS, CDR2 YFSETQ. This CDR3 has 14 amino acids. The CDR3 DNA follows: TGCGCCACCAGCGAACGGGAGTACGCCTACGAGCAGTACTTC. Amino acids: CATSEREYAYEQYF.

A single count supports this clone. The rearrangement joins TRBV28 to TRBJ2-1, with no clear D. With 7 bases removed from V and 5 bases from J, the gap between germline ends came to 18 bases. CDR1 and CDR2 (germline): MDHEN, SYDVKM. The CDR3 has 15 residues. The CDR3 region is CASTIRAIRDNEQFF. CDR3 nucleotide sequence: TGTGCCAGCACCATCCGGGCCATACGGGACAATGAGCAGTTCTTC. The complete variable domain, with remaining parts taken from reference TRBV28 and TRBJ2-1, reads DVKVTQSSRYLVKRTGEKVFLECVQDMDHENMFWYRQDPGLGLRLIYFSYDVKMKEKGDIPEGYSVSREKKERFSLILESASTNQTSMYLCASTIRAIRDNEQFFGPGTRLTVL.

This clone appeared a single time. The genes are TRBV28 and TRBJ2-7; 7 bases agree with TRBD1. Germline CDR1 and CDR2: MDHEN and SYDVKM. The CDR3 has 12 residues. V shed 5 bases, J shed 9 bases, and the junction held 7 bases outside the gene matches. The CDR3 is CASSPDRARQYF. CDR3 nucleotides: TGTGCCAGCAGTCCCGACAGGGCTCGGCAGTACTTC.

V usage is TRBV4-1 and J usage is TRBJ2-7; unclear D gene. The CDR3 sequence is 13 residues long. CDR1 and CDR2 (germline): MGHRA, YSYEKL. V lost 2 bases and J 2 bases, leaving 7 bases between the germline ends. CDR3 nucleotides: TGCGCCAGCAGCCAAAAAACAGCCTACGAGCAGTACTTC. Translation: CASSQKTAYEQYF.

This chain connects TRBV5-6 to TRBJ2-7; TRBD1 agrees at 7 bases. There are 12 residues in the CDR3. The trim removed 3 bases at V and 3 bases at J, leaving 0 bases unmatched. Germline CDR1 and CDR2: SGHDT and YYEEEE. CDR3 bases: TGTGCCAGCAGCTGGGACAGCTACGAGCAGTACTTC. Its protein product is CASSWDSYEQYF.

The chain is built from TRBV19 and TRBJ2-2; D gene unclear. CDR3 length: 10 residues. V lost 10 bases, J lost 6 bases, and 6 bases lay in between. CDR1 is LNHDA, CDR2 SQIVND, per germline (reference sequence). CDR3 sequence (DNA): TGTGCCACGCTCGCCGGGGAGCTGTTTTTT. Translation gives CATLAGELFF.